This passage covers 27 T cell receptor beta chains from one sample sequenced in a study of regulatory T cells in long-lasting Graves disease. Time point: newly diagnosed GD, antithyroid drugs for less than 3 months. Researchers made the TCR library from RNA that was extracted from PBMCs. Building of the TCR beta libraries involved iRepertoire HTBI primers and Arm-PCR of CDR3 regions. TCRdb re-analysed the multiplex PCR reads in MiXCR, keeping a single row per CDR3 protein. In the table there are fewer than 450,000 distinct CDR3 sequences, approximately 15% of which are singletons. A further study also used this sample, focusing on T cells in Graves' hyperthyroidism and ophthalmopathy.

Sample: peripheral blood mononuclear cells (PBMCs), taken at new diagnosis, from a patient treated with antithyroid drugs. These receptors came from a woman in her 40s with Graves disease.

At least ten counts were recorded for this clonotype. The V and J genes are TRBV11-3 and TRBJ2-2, with a weak D call TRBD2 (5 bases). Trimming shortened V by 5 bases and J by 5 bases, and 15 bases separated the two germline ends. Germline lookup yields CDR1 SGHNT and CDR2 YENEEA. This CDR3 has 15 amino acids. CDR3 sequence reads: CASSRFFGITGELFF. For the CDR3, the DNA is TGTGCCAGCAGCCGTTTTTTCGGGATTACCGGGGAGCTGTTTTTT. The complete variable domain, with remaining parts taken from reference TRBV11-3 and TRBJ2-2, reads EAGVVQSPRYKIIEKKQPVAFWCNPISGHNTLYWYLQNLGQGPELLIRYENEEAVDDSQLPKDRFSAERLKGVDSTLKIQPAELGDSAVYLCASSRFFGITGELFFGEGSRLTVL.

The chain carries TRBV4-1 and TRBJ2-1; no reliable D call. The germline CDR1 and CDR2 sequences are MGHRA and YSYEKL. The CDR3 is made up of 16 amino acids. Trimming stripped 5 bases from V and 0 bases from J, with 14 bases between. The DNA for the CDR3 is TGCGCCAGCAGCTCAACGGACCGGAGCTCCTACAATGAGCAGTTCTTC. It translates to CASSSTDRSSYNEQFF.

This clonotype has at least ten counts. The chain joins TRBV7-9 to TRBJ2-2, with 12 nucleotides matching TRBD2. Germline CDR1 reads SEHNR; CDR2 reads FQNEAQ (reference sequence). The V and J ends lost 5 bases and 6 bases, in that order; junction bases with no gene match: 4. The CDR3 runs to 15 residues. The CDR3, as DNA: TGTGCCAGCAGCCCAGGACTAGCGGGATCCGGGGAGCTGTTTTTT. Translated: CASSPGLAGSGELFF.

This chain connects TRBV28 to TRBJ2-3; 7 bases fit TRBD1. After removal of 5 bases from V and 6 bases from J, the junction contained 11 bases not matched to a gene. The CDR3 covers 15 residues. The germline CDR1 and CDR2 sequences are MDHEN and SYDVKM. As DNA, the CDR3 is TGTGCCAGCAGTCCCACCTCCGCCAGGGGGGATACGCAGTATTTT. Protein: CASSPTSARGDTQYF.

The sample holds a few counts of this clonotype. The V gene is TRBV5-4, the J gene TRBJ2-5, with 9 bases lining up with TRBD2. The junction had 12 bases not matched to a gene; V was cut back by 4 bases and J by 5 bases. The CDR3 runs 16 residues. Germline-derived CDR1 and CDR2 are SGHNT and YYREEE (reference sequence). The CDR3 DNA reads as TGTGCCAGCAGCCCCCATCAGCGGGGGGCCCGGGAGACCCAGTACTTC. Amino acids: CASSPHQRGARETQYF.

This clonotype was seen many times. The chain links TRBV28 to TRBJ2-1, with 7 nucleotides matching TRBD2. V shed 4 bases and J 8 bases; nucleotides not matched to a gene: 11. CDR1 and CDR2 (germline): MDHEN, SYDVKM. The CDR3 consists of 15 residues. The CDR3 DNA is TGTGCCAGCAGTTCCCAGCGGGACGGACTGGATGAGCAGTTCTTC. Its translation is CASSSQRDGLDEQFF.

This clonotype has a count of ten or more. V is TRBV7-9 and J is TRBJ2-7; possible D gene TRBD2, 7 bases. V was cut by 0 bases and J by 9 bases, with 18 bases left in between. CDR1 and CDR2 from the germline V gene are SEHNR and FQNEAQ (reference sequence). There are 15 residues in the CDR3. Here the CDR3 DNA reads TGTGCCAGCAGCTTAGCGCAGGGGCGGGAGACCGGGCAGTACTTC. It encodes CASSLAQGRETGQYF. The full variable domain, in which reference TRBV7-9 and TRBJ2-7 provide the parts outside the CDR3, is DTGVSQNPRHKITKRGQNVTFRCDPISEHNRLYWYRQTLGQGPEFLTYFQNEAQLEKSRLLSDRFSAERPKGSFSTLEIQRTEQGDSAMYLCASSLAQGRETGQYFGPGTRLTVT.

A note on this clonotype: This may come from a read error, since a much larger clone is one base off. This rearrangement joins TRBV30 to TRBJ1-1; possible D gene TRBD1, 6 bases. Germline CDR1 reads GTSNPN; CDR2 reads SVGIG (reference sequence). This CDR3 spans 14 amino acids. The CDR3 DNA reads TGTGCCTGGAACCAGGGGCGCGTGAACACTGAAGCTCTCTTT. Its protein is CAWNQGRVNTEALF. Using reference TRBV30 and TRBJ1-1 for the parts outside the CDR3, the full variable domain is SQTIHQWPATLVQPVGSPLSLECTVEGTSNPNLYWYRQAAGRGLQLLFYSVGIGQISSEVPQNLSASRPQDRQFILSSKKLLLSDSGFYLCAWNQGRVNTEALFGQGTRLTVV.

In this sample, this clonotype turned up many times. The rearrangement joins TRBV6-2 or TRBV6-3 to TRBJ2-1, with TRBD2 matching 8 bases. Trimming took 7 bases from V and 8 from J; bases not matched to a gene: 10. The CDR3 has 14 residues. Germline V gene data show CDR1 as MNHEY and CDR2 as SVGEGT. The CDR3 spells CASTPGGPRDEQFF. For the CDR3, the DNA is TGTGCCAGCACCCCGGGGGGGCCCAGGGATGAGCAGTTCTTC.

In its sample, this clonotype was seen a few times. The rearrangement links TRBV10-3 to TRBJ2-7, with 7 bases aligning to TRBD2. This CDR3 has 14 residues. Germline CDR1 ENHRY, CDR2 SYGVKD. V lost 2 bases to trimming and J lost 5 bases; unmatched junction nucleotides: 6. The CDR3 DNA sequence: TGTGCCATCAGTGAGACCGGGACTAACAACGAGCAGTACTTC. Residues: CAISETGTNNEQYF.

This clonotype was observed many times. The chain employs TRBV6-2 or TRBV6-3 and TRBJ2-1, with D uncertain. V gave up 5 bases and J gave up 8 bases, with 19 bases separating them. The CDR3 runs 15 residues. Germline V gene lookup returns CDR1 MNHEY and CDR2 SVGEGT. The CDR3, as DNA: TGTGCCAGCAGTCCCATCTATGGTGAGAGTTATGAGCAGTTCTTC. Translation gives CASSPIYGESYEQFF.

This clonotype was seen repeatedly, ten times or more. V gene TRBV28 combines with J gene TRBJ1-5, with D tentatively TRBD1 (6 bases). The CDR3 covers 16 residues. Trimming cost V 3 bases and J 3 bases, with 15 bases left between them. Germline V gene data show CDR1 as MDHEN and CDR2 as SYDVKM. The chain's CDR3 is CASSFLMGHPNQPQHF. In DNA, the CDR3 is TGTGCCAGCAGTTTTCTCATGGGACACCCCAATCAGCCCCAGCATTTT.

The genes are TRBV6-1 and TRBJ1-2, with 7 bases matching TRBD1. The CDR3 covers 14 residues. Germline assignment: CDR1 MNHNS and CDR2 SASEGT. V lost 6 bases, J lost 8 bases, and 12 bases stayed unmatched. The CDR3 region is CASRVTTGARGYTF. The CDR3 nucleotides are TGTGCCAGCAGAGTTACCACAGGGGCTCGAGGCTACACCTTC.

This clonotype has at least ten counts. The chain employs TRBV20-1 and TRBJ2-5; no clear D. The V end was cut by 3 bases, the J end by 2 bases, with 13 bases between. This CDR3 comprises 14 residues. The germline V gene encodes CDR1 DFQATT and CDR2 SNEGSKA (reference sequence). The CDR3 protein is CSARAAEPQETQYF. CDR3 nucleotides: TGCAGTGCTAGGGCTGCGGAACCTCAAGAGACCCAGTACTTC.

This clonotype was counted only a few times. This sequence joins TRBV18 and TRBJ1-3, with D hard to call. The ends were cut back, 0 bases at V and 10 bases at J, with 13 bases in the middle. The CDR3 is made up of 14 amino acids. Looked up from germline, CDR1 is KGHSH and CDR2 is LQKENI. CDR3 coding DNA: TGTGCCAGCTCACCACCATCCGAATCGAAGACCATATATTTT. The encoded protein is CASSPPSESKTIYF.

This clonotype was recorded at least ten times. The chain links TRBV29-1 to TRBJ2-7; 7 nucleotides agree with TRBD2. CDR1 is SQVTM, CDR2 ANQGSEA, per germline. The CDR3 sequence is 12 residues long. With V trimmed by 6 bases and J by 6 bases, 8 bases remained unmatched. CDR3 DNA: TGCAGCGTGACCGGACTAGAGGCCGAGCAGTACTTC. Amino acids: CSVTGLEAEQYF.

This clonotype was seen at least ten times. The chain links TRBV6-1 to TRBJ2-5; a possible D gene is TRBD1 (5 bases). The V end lost 6 bases, the J end lost 5 bases, and 19 bases lay between the germline ends. The CDR3 extends over 15 amino acids. Germline V gene data show CDR1 as MNHNS and CDR2 as SASEGT. Written as DNA, the CDR3 is TGTGCCAGCAGCCCACCGTGGCAGGCAGGGGAGACCCAGTACTTC. It translates to CASSPPWQAGETQYF.

This clonotype showed up many times. The rearrangement joins TRBV6-1 to TRBJ2-7; D not certain. Germline CDR1 is MNHNS and CDR2 is SASEGT. Trimming took 4 bases from V and 4 from J, leaving 20 bases between them. CDR3 length: 16 residues. CDR3 nucleotides: TGTGCCAGCAGTGGCTCGTTCGCCCGACTCCAATACGAGCAGTACTTC. It specifies CASSGSFARLQYEQYF.

This clonotype was counted ten times or more. This chain joins TRBV2 and TRBJ2-3; 7 nucleotides line up with TRBD1. This CDR3 contains 16 residues. Germline V gives CDR1 SNHLY, CDR2 FYNNEI. The V and J ends lost 5 bases and 1 base, in that order; junction bases with no gene match: 9. CDR3 sequence reads: CASSPTGAQGTDTQYF. The CDR3 region has the DNA TGTGCCAGCAGTCCTACAGGGGCCCAGGGCACAGATACGCAGTATTTT.

To note about this clonotype: A far bigger clonotype differs at one base, so this is likely a read error. J is TRBJ2-1 and V is TRBV7-3; TRBD2 is a possible D gene (5 bases). The CDR3 runs 14 residues. The germline gives CDR1 SGHTA, CDR2 FQGTGA. The V end lost 7 bases, the J end lost 7 bases, and 17 bases lay between the germline ends. This chain's CDR3 is CASNDRLPQNEQFF. The CDR3 region has the DNA TGTGCCAGCAATGATCGACTACCCCAGAATGAGCAGTTCTTC.

This clonotype was detected only a few times. The rearrangement uses TRBV5-8 and TRBJ2-4; D tentatively reads TRBD1 or TRBD2 (5 bases each). V lost 0 bases to trimming and J lost 2 bases, with 12 bases between them. CDR3 length: 16 residues. Germline V gene sequence: CDR1 SGHTS, CDR2 YDEGEE. In nucleotides, the CDR3 is TGTGCCAGCAGCTTGGAGGGGAGTCGTACCAAAAACATTCAGTACTTC. It specifies CASSLEGSRTKNIQYF.

This chain links TRBV6-1 with TRBJ2-2; 8 positions agree with TRBD2. Germline V lookup: CDR1 MNHNS, CDR2 SASEGT. The CDR3 runs to 15 residues. V lost 7 bases to trimming and J lost 2 bases; unmatched junction nucleotides: 6. The DNA for the CDR3 is TGTGCCAGCAAGAAGGGACTAGGTAACACCGGGGAGCTGTTTTTT. Amino acid sequence: CASKKGLGNTGELFF.

This sequence joins TRBV25-1 and TRBJ2-3, with 7 bases lining up with TRBD1. Germline V gene lookup returns CDR1 MGHDK and CDR2 SYGVNS. The trim removed 5 bases at V and 2 bases at J, leaving 7 bases unmatched. The CDR3 extends over 15 amino acids. CDR3 loop: CASSPGQELTDTQYF. CDR3 coding DNA: TGTGCCAGCAGTCCAGGACAGGAACTCACAGATACGCAGTATTTT.

This clonotype came up a few times. This chain uses TRBV28 with TRBJ1-5; D remains ambiguous. This CDR3 has 17 amino acids. Germline V CDR1 and CDR2: MDHEN, SYDVKM. V lost 2 bases and J lost 2, with 16 bases in between. The CDR3 sequence: CASSLVEGGSGNQPQHF. The CDR3 region has the DNA TGTGCCAGCAGTTTAGTGGAGGGAGGGTCAGGCAATCAGCCCCAGCATTTT.

This clonotype was picked up many times. The chain has TRBV6-2 or TRBV6-3 and TRBJ2-7; the D is unclear. Germline assignment: CDR1 MNHEY and CDR2 SVGEGT. This CDR3 is built from 14 residues. Trimming shortened V by 5 bases and J by 0 bases, and 11 bases separated the two germline ends. The CDR3 DNA reads TGTGCCAGCAGTGAGGACCTGGACTCCTACGAGCAGTACTTC. It codes for CASSEDLDSYEQYF.

Only a few counts were recorded for this clonotype. J is TRBJ1-1 and V is TRBV5-1, with D possibly being TRBD1 (6 bases). CDR1 and CDR2 from the germline V gene are SGHRS and YFSETQ. With 0 bases removed from V and 0 bases from J, the gap between germline ends came to 9 bases. This CDR3 is 15 amino acids long. The CDR3: CASSLETGMNTEAFF. In DNA, the CDR3 is TGCGCCAGCAGCTTGGAAACAGGGATGAACACTGAAGCTTTCTTT.

This clonotype was observed a single time. This may be a read error: a much more frequent sequence differs by one nucleotide. The V call is TRBV9, the J call TRBJ2-7; 8 bases agree with TRBD2. This CDR3 comprises 15 residues. V trimming: 0 bases; J trimming: 5 bases; junction bases outside the gene matches: 7. Germline V lookup: CDR1 SGDLS, CDR2 YYNGEE. CDR3 loop: CASSVEGAGADEQYF. For the CDR3, the DNA is TGTGCCAGCAGCGTAGAGGGAGCGGGAGCAGACGAGCAGTACTTC.